What follows are 12 T cell receptor beta chains derived from one specimen sequenced in a study of T cell changes during pregnancy in multiple sclerosis. Using immunoSEQ multiplex PCR, the repertoire was profiled, and TCRdb retains in-frame clones only, with some absent. The sample holds 60,000 to 70,000 clones; around 92% are singletons and the top ten take approximately 3%. Sequences were derived from peripheral blood, sampled in the second trimester of pregnancy. The receptors derive from a female donor in good health, enrolled as a control in a pregnancy study.

This chain joins TRBV6-6 and TRBJ1-4; 7 bases map to TRBD1. This CDR3 is 16 amino acids long. Per the germline V gene, CDR1 is MNHNY and CDR2 is SVGAGI (reference sequence). V dropped 3 bases and J dropped 5; count of bases not matched to a gene: 9. The CDR3 nucleotides read TGTGCCAGCAGTTATAGGAGGGGGCGGGTGAATGAAAAACTGTTTTTT. Encoded protein: CASSYRRGRVNEKLFF.

The rearrangement uses TRBV29-1 and TRBJ2-7; D gene unclear. V was pared by 6 bases and J by 7 bases, with 13 bases between. Germline values: CDR1 SQVTM, CDR2 ANQGSEA. The CDR3 extends over 11 amino acids. CDR3 DNA sequence: TGCAGCGTAGGCGACCTGCGGGAGCAGTACTTC. As protein: CSVGDLREQYF.

The CDR3 sequence: CASSHGQVYSNQPQHF. The DNA of the CDR3 is TGTGCCAGCAGCCATGGACAGGTCTATAGCAATCAGCCCCAGCATTTT. The chain employs TRBV4-2 and TRBJ1-5, with 7 positions matching TRBD1. Germline values: CDR1 LGHNA, CDR2 YNFKEQ. V shed 3 bases and J 0 bases; nucleotides not matched to a gene: 5. CDR3 size: 16 residues.

V gene TRBV19 combines with J gene TRBJ2-7; D is possibly TRBD1 (6 bases). The germline V and J ends were trimmed by 5 bases and 3 bases, with 14 bases remaining between them. The CDR3 length is 14 residues. Looked up from germline, CDR1 is LNHDA and CDR2 is SQIVND (reference sequence). The CDR3 coding sequence is TGTGCCAGTAGTCTGGGACATCATTTCTACGAGCAGTACTTC. This translates into CASSLGHHFYEQYF.

The genes are TRBV30 and TRBJ1-1; 9 bases are shared with TRBD1. The germline gives CDR1 GTSNPN, CDR2 SVGIG (reference sequence). The CDR3 has 14 amino acids. J was trimmed by 1 base and V by 4 bases; bases with no gene match: 4. CDR3 sequence reads: CAWMPGQGNTEAFF. CDR3 bases: TGTGCCTGGATGCCGGGACAGGGGAACACTGAAGCTTTCTTT. The complete variable domain, with remaining parts taken from reference TRBV30 and TRBJ1-1, reads SQTIHQWPATLVQPVGSPLSLECTVEGTSNPNLYWYRQAAGRGLQLLFYSVGIGQISSEVPQNLSASRPQDRQFILSSKKLLLSDSGFYLCAWMPGQGNTEAFFGQGTRLTVV.

The table lists this clone with a count of one. V gene TRBV6-1 combines with J gene TRBJ2-3; 7 nucleotides align to TRBD2. The CDR3 length is 15 residues. Germline V gene data show CDR1 as MNHNS and CDR2 as SASEGT. V lost 7 bases, J lost 2 bases, and 9 bases stayed unmatched. CDR3 in DNA: TGTGCCAGCAATGCCCTAGCGGACCACACAGATACGCAGTATTTT. Its translation: CASNALADHTDTQYF.

This chain links TRBV7-9 with TRBJ2-7; 7 bases match TRBD2. CDR1 and CDR2 (germline): SEHNR, FQNEAQ (reference sequence). CDR3 length equals 14 residues. With V trimmed by 4 bases and J by 4 bases, 7 bases remained unmatched. CDR3 DNA sequence: TGTGCCAGCAGCTCCACCGGGGGGACTTACGAGCAGTACTTC. Its protein is CASSSTGGTYEQYF.

The chain is built from TRBV15 and TRBJ1-2; TRBD1 is a possible D gene (5 bases). The V and J ends lost 3 bases and 5 bases respectively, with 10 bases between them. Per the germline V gene, CDR1 is LNHNV and CDR2 is YYDKDF (reference sequence). The CDR3 extends over 13 amino acids. CDR3 residues: CATSSLTEYGYTF. The CDR3, as DNA: TGTGCCACCAGCAGTTTGACAGAATATGGCTACACCTTC. Together with reference TRBV15 and TRBJ1-2, the CDR3 gives the full variable domain: DAMVIQNPRYQVTQFGKPVTLSCSQTLNHNVMYWYQQKSSQAPKLLFHYYDKDFNNEADTPDNFQSRRPNTSFCFLDIRSPGLGDTAMYLCATSSLTEYGYTFGSGTRLTVV.

The rearrangement uses TRBV7-6 and TRBJ1-5, with 8 bases aligning to TRBD1. Germline V gives CDR1 SGHVS, CDR2 FNYEAQ. The CDR3 is 17 amino acids. Losses at the gene ends were 0 bases for V and 2 bases for J; bases not matched to a gene: 6. The CDR3: CASSLAPGTGGNQPQHF. As DNA, the CDR3 is TGTGCCAGCAGCTTAGCGCCGGGGACAGGTGGCAATCAGCCCCAGCATTTT.

CDR3 sequence reads: CASRLGTGVSYEQYF. CDR3 in DNA: TGTGCCAGCAGGCTCGGGACAGGGGTCTCCTACGAGCAGTACTTC. This sequence joins TRBV2 and TRBJ2-7, with TRBD1 identical over 10 bases. Per germline, CDR1 SNHLY and CDR2 FYNNEI. The CDR3 sequence is 15 residues long. V trimming: 6 bases; J trimming: 0 bases; junction bases outside the gene matches: 5.

The V and J genes are TRBV4-2 and TRBJ2-7, with D maybe TRBD2 (6 bases). V dropped 6 bases and J dropped 1 base, with 16 bases sitting between them. Per the germline V gene, CDR1 is LGHNA and CDR2 is YNFKEQ. This CDR3 region has 15 residues. CDR3 sequence (DNA): TGTGCCAGCAGTGACGTAGCCGGGACTTCCTACGAGCAGTACTTC. It is translated as CASSDVAGTSYEQYF.

The chain couples TRBV29-1 to TRBJ2-5; possibly TRBD1 for D (5 bases). CDR3 length equals 13 residues. V was shortened by 5 bases and J by 0 bases, with 10 bases between the two germline ends. Germline V lookup: CDR1 SQVTM, CDR2 ANQGSEA. The CDR3 DNA reads as TGCAGCGTTCAGGGTGGGTACCAAGAGACCCAGTACTTC. Encoded protein: CSVQGGYQETQYF.